The 5 T cell receptor beta chains reported below all come from one sample, sequenced in a study of memory CD4+ T cells and cytomegalovirus serostatus (dated by TCRdb to the late 2010s). A FACSAria II was used to sort memory CD4+ T cells, defined as single viable CD3+CD4+CD8-CD45RO+ cells. Libraries were prepared through the immunoSEQ multiplex PCR assay. TCRdb took this table from immuneACCESS and kept in-frame rearrangements with V and J called. Such tables lack part of the clones; where checked against another copy, unresolved V genes explain under half of the gap, and the rest is unexplained. This sample comprises around 63,000 clones, around 80% of them detected only once. 0.53% of the sample is taken by the ten largest. The sample was memory CD4+ T cells from blood. These receptors all stem from an adult in good health and CMV-seronegative. Some clones in this sample may be carry-over from other donors' samples.

This clone showed up just once. The chain carries TRBV5-1 and TRBJ2-1, with 11 bases fitting TRBD2. The germline CDR1 and CDR2 sequences are SGHRS and YFSETQ. V was clipped by 7 bases and J by 4 bases; unmatched bases: 7. The CDR3 totals 15 residues. The CDR3 region is CASSPGLAAYNEQFF. The CDR3 DNA is TGCGCCAGCTCCCCGGGACTAGCGGCATACAATGAGCAGTTCTTC.

The chain has TRBV6-1 and TRBJ1-2; no clear D gene. The germline V gene encodes CDR1 MNHNS and CDR2 SASEGT. V lost 4 bases to trimming and J lost 7 bases, with 10 bases between them. The CDR3 totals 12 residues. CDR3 nucleotide sequence: TGTGCCAGCAGTGGGGGAACTATTGGCTACACCTTC. It is translated as CASSGGTIGYTF.

This sequence joins TRBV6-5 and TRBJ2-1; the D is unclear. Looked up from germline, CDR1 is MNHEY and CDR2 is SVGAGI. V gave up 6 bases and J gave up 4 bases, with 7 bases separating them. The CDR3 loop spans 12 amino acids. The CDR3 sequence is CASRAEYNEQFF. The CDR3, as DNA: TGTGCCAGCAGGGCGGAGTACAATGAGCAGTTCTTC.

V is TRBV5-1 and J is TRBJ2-2; D is unclear. The V end was cut by 0 bases, the J end by 4 bases, with 10 bases between. Germline V gene sequence: CDR1 SGHRS, CDR2 YFSETQ. The CDR3 totals 15 residues. The CDR3 spells CASSLARATTGELFF. The CDR3 nucleotides read TGCGCCAGCAGCTTGGCCAGAGCAACCACCGGGGAGCTGTTTTTT.

The V gene is TRBV6-5, the J gene TRBJ1-5; D is uncertain. The CDR3 consists of 13 residues. V lost 8 bases and J lost 4, with 12 bases in between. Germline values: CDR1 MNHEY, CDR2 SVGAGI. CDR3 loop: CASSPFENQPQHF. CDR3 nucleotides: TGTGCCAGCTCACCGTTCGAGAATCAGCCCCAGCATTTT.